Listed below are T cell receptor beta chains from one sample, sequenced in a study of blood T cell repertoires in COVID-19. Assay: immunoSEQ multiplex PCR; the TCRdb copy retains only in-frame clones and omits some. Among around 68,000 clones listed, about 81% were seen once. The sample was peripheral blood. The receptors derive from a human donor in a cohort sampled during active COVID-19. CDR3s leave out the opening cysteine and the closing phenylalanine or tryptophan. The D gene is left open where the match is weak. Not every row has a clone size; where given, it reads once, few, many or a size class.

clone_size: NA
j_call: TRBJ2-5
v_call: TRBV5-1
d_call: TRBD2
cdr3_aa: ASTPRSGRHPQETQY

clone_size: NA
j_call: TRBJ2-7
v_call: TRBV7-9
d_call: TRBD1
cdr3_aa: ASSLPRQGRSEQY

clone_size: NA
j_call: TRBJ2-1
v_call: TRBV6-6
d_call: TRBD2
cdr3_aa: ATLGGSEQF

clone_size: few
j_call: TRBJ2-3
v_call: TRBV4-1
d_call: TRBD1
cdr3_aa: ASSQDGRQGAADTQY

clone_size: NA
j_call: TRBJ2-2
v_call: TRBV27
d_call: NA
cdr3_aa: ASSSGENTGELF

clone_size: NA
j_call: TRBJ2-5
v_call: TRBV5-1
d_call: TRBD2
cdr3_aa: ASSPAGLAGRSGETQY

clone_size: NA
j_call: TRBJ1-1
v_call: TRBV30
d_call: TRBD1
cdr3_aa: AWIWTGGGENTEAF

clone_size: NA
j_call: TRBJ1-1
v_call: TRBV4-3
d_call: TRBD1
cdr3_aa: ASSLLGGRGTEAF

clone_size: NA
j_call: TRBJ2-2
v_call: TRBV9
d_call: NA
cdr3_aa: ASSVASSAGELF

clone_size: NA
j_call: TRBJ1-1
v_call: TRBV11-1
d_call: NA
cdr3_aa: ASSLALQGNTEAF

clone_size: NA
j_call: TRBJ2-1
v_call: TRBV6-5
d_call: TRBD1
cdr3_aa: ASKPGGVGYNEQF

clone_size: NA
j_call: TRBJ2-7
v_call: TRBV18
d_call: TRBD1
cdr3_aa: ASSPGQFGSSEQY

clone_size: NA
j_call: TRBJ1-6
v_call: TRBV2
d_call: TRBD1
cdr3_aa: ASSEGQGVSPLH

clone_size: NA
j_call: TRBJ1-2
v_call: TRBV4-1
d_call: TRBD1
cdr3_aa: ASSQPIQGAGYGYT

clone_size: NA
j_call: TRBJ2-3
v_call: TRBV5-4
d_call: NA
cdr3_aa: ASSRVGGGSTDTQY

clone_size: NA
j_call: TRBJ2-2
v_call: TRBV2
d_call: NA
cdr3_aa: ASSGKGETGELF

clone_size: NA
j_call: TRBJ1-1
v_call: TRBV18
d_call: NA
cdr3_aa: ASSPYPNTEAF

clone_size: NA
j_call: TRBJ1-4
v_call: TRBV30
d_call: NA
cdr3_aa: AWTPPGEEKLF

clone_size: NA
j_call: TRBJ1-4
v_call: TRBV7-8
d_call: TRBD1
cdr3_aa: ASSSTAGQGREKLF

clone_size: NA
j_call: TRBJ2-5
v_call: TRBV13
d_call: TRBD2
cdr3_aa: ASSLNPSGGNQETQY

clone_size: NA
j_call: TRBJ2-5
v_call: TRBV5-6
d_call: NA
cdr3_aa: ASSLVTAQETQY

clone_size: NA
j_call: TRBJ2-1
v_call: TRBV24-1
d_call: NA
cdr3_aa: ATSDGTSKINEQF

clone_size: NA
j_call: TRBJ2-7
v_call: TRBV4-2
d_call: NA
cdr3_aa: ASSRKTPERHEQY

clone_size: NA
j_call: TRBJ2-2
v_call: TRBV4-1
d_call: TRBD2
cdr3_aa: ASSSTSGSNTGELF

clone_size: NA
j_call: TRBJ2-7
v_call: TRBV19
d_call: NA
cdr3_aa: ASSQGRYEQY

clone_size: NA
j_call: TRBJ2-1
v_call: TRBV28
d_call: TRBD2
cdr3_aa: ASRPSAGASGNNEQF

clone_size: NA
j_call: TRBJ2-4
v_call: TRBV19
d_call: NA
cdr3_aa: ASSPDRNIQY

clone_size: NA
j_call: TRBJ1-1
v_call: TRBV5-1
d_call: TRBD1
cdr3_aa: ASSRGTGDLNTEAF

clone_size: NA
j_call: TRBJ2-5
v_call: TRBV27
d_call: TRBD1
cdr3_aa: ASSRQGGETQY

clone_size: NA
j_call: TRBJ2-3
v_call: TRBV5-4
d_call: NA
cdr3_aa: ASSLAPTDTQY

clone_size: NA
j_call: TRBJ2-5
v_call: TRBV24-1
d_call: NA
cdr3_aa: ATTGSQETQY

clone_size: NA
j_call: TRBJ2-2
v_call: TRBV9
d_call: TRBD1
cdr3_aa: ASSPRLETGVTGELF

clone_size: NA
j_call: TRBJ1-4
v_call: TRBV10-3
d_call: NA
cdr3_aa: AISEPRNEKLF

clone_size: NA
j_call: TRBJ2-3
v_call: TRBV9
d_call: TRBD2
cdr3_aa: ASSVVGTSGISGDTQY

clone_size: NA
j_call: TRBJ2-1
v_call: TRBV6-5
d_call: TRBD2
cdr3_aa: ASRSLAGAEEQF

clone_size: NA
j_call: TRBJ2-2
v_call: TRBV6-5
d_call: TRBD1
cdr3_aa: ASSFGQGFGELF

clone_size: NA
j_call: TRBJ2-5
v_call: TRBV7-9
d_call: TRBD1
cdr3_aa: ASSAGGQQETQY

clone_size: NA
j_call: TRBJ2-1
v_call: TRBV4-2
d_call: TRBD2
cdr3_aa: ASSQRAGGSSYNEQF

clone_size: NA
j_call: TRBJ1-3
v_call: TRBV6-1
d_call: TRBD1
cdr3_aa: ASSEPGTGGITIY

clone_size: NA
j_call: TRBJ1-5
v_call: TRBV6-5
d_call: NA
cdr3_aa: ASSPRGVSQPQH

clone_size: NA
j_call: TRBJ1-5
v_call: TRBV30
d_call: TRBD1
cdr3_aa: AWSRTGLGQPQH

clone_size: NA
j_call: TRBJ2-3
v_call: TRBV11-2
d_call: NA
cdr3_aa: ASSLGYTSYDTQY

clone_size: once
j_call: TRBJ1-2
v_call: TRBV2
d_call: NA
cdr3_aa: ASTNDRPPYGYT

clone_size: few
j_call: TRBJ1-3
v_call: TRBV18
d_call: NA
cdr3_aa: ASSQSGSSGNTIY

clone_size: NA
j_call: TRBJ2-7
v_call: TRBV6-2/TRBV6-3
d_call: NA
cdr3_aa: ASSYMGGEQY

clone_size: NA
j_call: TRBJ1-5
v_call: TRBV2
d_call: NA
cdr3_aa: ASKSDINQPQH

clone_size: NA
j_call: TRBJ2-3
v_call: TRBV25-1
d_call: TRBD2
cdr3_aa: ASSDPSGSADTQY

clone_size: NA
j_call: TRBJ2-1
v_call: TRBV11-2
d_call: NA
cdr3_aa: ASSLEGESYNEQF

clone_size: NA
j_call: TRBJ1-6
v_call: TRBV6-6
d_call: NA
cdr3_aa: ASAKRGENSPLH

clone_size: NA
j_call: TRBJ2-3
v_call: TRBV2
d_call: NA
cdr3_aa: ASSVGSRDTQY

clone_size: NA
j_call: TRBJ1-2
v_call: TRBV6-5
d_call: NA
cdr3_aa: ASSPEAGRGYT

clone_size: NA
j_call: TRBJ1-4
v_call: TRBV18
d_call: TRBD1
cdr3_aa: ASSRTGGHEKLF

clone_size: NA
j_call: TRBJ1-1
v_call: TRBV28
d_call: NA
cdr3_aa: ASSLGRMTEAF

clone_size: NA
j_call: TRBJ2-2
v_call: TRBV6-2/TRBV6-3
d_call: NA
cdr3_aa: ASSWARAGTGELF

clone_size: few
j_call: TRBJ2-5
v_call: TRBV6-5
d_call: NA
cdr3_aa: ASSLRSPDEGDGQY